This T cell receptor beta chain emerged from a study of blood T cell repertoires in COVID-19. Study-level background: Material from acute and convalescent COVID-19 was sourced from the United States, Italy and Spain. T cells, B-cell-depleted T cells, or PBMCs provided the cDNA or gDNA that served as material.

The germline V gene encodes CDR1 LNHDA and CDR2 SQIVND (reference sequence). Trimming pared 7 bases from V and 6 bases from J, leaving 15 bases between. This CDR3 has 13 residues. Data came from immunoSEQ multiplex PCR; TCRdb stores just in-frame clones and leaves some out. The sample includes 40,000 to 50,000 clones, roughly 91% seen only once; the top ten take approximately 4.9%. The chain uses TRBV19 and TRBJ1-1; D is perhaps TRBD1 (5 bases). The material sequenced was peripheral blood. This TCR derives from a human donor in a cohort sampled during active COVID-19. The DNA for the CDR3 is TGTGCCAGTATCCCTCGGGGGTCCCCTGAAGCTTTCTTT. Translated: CASIPRGSPEAFF.